The 9 T cell receptor beta chains in this list originate from one sample, sequenced in a study of vaccination and CD4 T cells after COVID-19. Antigen specificity for these receptors is unknown. Treatment indicated: roughly ten-day PBMC culture with coronavirus spike peptide pools or control peptides (ViraFEST assay). The assay that was used to sequence DNA from cultured CD4+ T cells was the Oncomine TCR Beta short-read assay. In TCRdb, the PCR reads were re-called with MiXCR into one record per CDR3 protein. The repertoire has some 14,000 distinct CDR3 sequences, about 60% of them found once; the top ten carry less than 8.5%. The sample comprised CD4+ T cells from blood, cultured in vitro. The receptors shown here come from a human donor who had recovered from COVID-19.

The rearrangement joins TRBV20-1 to TRBJ2-1; D remains unclear. The CDR3 contains 15 residues. Trimming removed 4 bases from V and 2 bases from J, with 15 bases in between. Germline CDR1 is DFQATT and CDR2 is SNEGSKA (reference sequence). The CDR3 region has the DNA TGCAGTGCTACCCGGCCCGGCCCAGCCTACAATGAGCAGTTCTTC. It translates to CSATRPGPAYNEQFF.

The rearrangement joins TRBV4-1 to TRBJ1-2; possibly TRBD1 for D (6 bases). V gave up 1 base and J gave up 2 bases, with 11 bases separating them. CDR1 is MGHRA and CDR2 is YSYEKL in the germline V gene. This CDR3 is built from 15 residues. The DNA for the CDR3 is TGCGCCAGCAGCCAAGGCAACAGGGCCAACTATGGCTACACCTTC. It translates to CASSQGNRANYGYTF.

This chain links TRBV20-1 with TRBJ1-2; 7 bases line up with TRBD1. Germline loops: CDR1 DFQATT, CDR2 SNEGSKA (reference sequence). J gave up 5 bases and V 6 bases, and 12 bases lay outside the gene matches. The CDR3 is 14 residues long. The CDR3 sequence: CSADQSRGQYGYTF. The CDR3 DNA reads TGCAGTGCCGATCAATCCAGGGGACAGTATGGCTACACCTTC.

This clonotype was observed once. The chain carries TRBV12-3 or TRBV12-4 and TRBJ2-7; 7 bases are shared with TRBD1. The CDR3 has 14 amino acids. Unmatched junction bases numbered 8, after V lost 8 bases and J lost 1 base. CDR3 protein: CASAPRGQSYEQYF. CDR3 in DNA: TGTGCCAGCGCCCCAAGGGGACAGTCCTACGAGCAGTACTTC.

The chain combines TRBV6-1 with TRBJ1-1; possibly TRBD1 for D (6 bases). V lost 7 bases and J lost 6, with 24 bases in between. Germline CDR1 is MNHNS and CDR2 is SASEGT. This CDR3 comprises 16 residues. CDR3 in DNA: TGTGCCAGCACCTACGGGCGGCCGGGGGCGAATGCTGAAGCTTTCTTT. This gives the protein CASTYGRPGANAEAFF.

This chain uses TRBV6-1 with TRBJ2-7, with D unclear. The CDR3 has 15 residues. Looked up from germline, CDR1 is MNHNS and CDR2 is SASEGT. Deletions cut 5 bases from V and 5 bases from J, with 19 bases between. The chain's CDR3 is CASSPTGRVRNEQYF. The CDR3 DNA sequence: TGTGCCAGCAGTCCAACCGGACGGGTTCGGAACGAGCAGTACTTC.

This rearrangement joins TRBV24-1 to TRBJ2-1, with no clear D. CDR1 and CDR2 (germline): KGHDR, SFDVKD. The CDR3 runs 14 residues. Trimming removed 0 bases at V and 6 bases at J, with 8 bases between. Here the CDR3 reads CATSDLGHLNEQFF. The CDR3 nucleotides are TGTGCCACCAGTGATTTGGGGCACCTCAATGAGCAGTTCTTC.

V is TRBV20-1 and J is TRBJ1-4; TRBD1 is a possible D gene (5 bases). CDR3 length: 16 amino acids. The V end lost 0 bases, the J end lost 0 bases, and 11 bases lay between the germline ends. CDR1 and CDR2 (germline): DFQATT, SNEGSKA (reference sequence). The chain's CDR3 is CSARDGGKTTNEKLFF. In DNA form, the CDR3 reads TGCAGTGCTAGAGATGGGGGGAAAACAACTAATGAAAAACTGTTTTTT.

The chain combines TRBV6-4 with TRBJ2-3; a possible D gene is TRBD1 (5 bases). Deletions cut 5 bases from V and 2 bases from J, with 11 bases between. This CDR3 is built from 14 residues. Per germline, CDR1 MRHNA and CDR2 SNTAGT. For the CDR3, the DNA is TGTGCCAGCAGTCAGGGCTTACCCACAGATACGCAGTATTTT. It codes for CASSQGLPTDTQYF.